Shown below are 3 T cell receptor beta chains from a single sample sequenced in a study of CD8 T cells in Susac syndrome (dated 2019 in TCRdb). Libraries were made using the immunoSEQ multiplex PCR assay. RNA was extracted using the RNeasy kit, and roughly 0.45 to 1 microgram was reverse transcribed with random hexamers. TCRdb handled the public reads itself, with Q25 trimming in fastp and clone calling in MiXCR, and kept productive beta chains. Entries are consolidated by CDR3 protein sequence, retaining the most common genes and DNA. The sample table shows 100,000 to 150,000 distinct CDR3 sequences, and about 92% are seen once. 0.093% of the sample is held by the ten biggest clonotypes. The sample taken for sequencing was CD4+ T cells from PBMCs. These receptors were collected from a human donor with multiple sclerosis.

V gene TRBV18 combines with J gene TRBJ2-6, with D perhaps TRBD1 or TRBD2 (5 bases each). Trimming stripped 0 bases from V and 4 bases from J, with 10 bases between. This CDR3 comprises 16 residues. The germline CDR1 and CDR2 sequences are KGHSH and LQKENI. In DNA form, the CDR3 reads TGTGCCAGCTCACCACCGGGGGACCGAGGGGCCAACGTCCTGACTTTC. The encoded protein is CASSPPGDRGANVLTF.

The rearrangement uses TRBV6-5 and TRBJ1-4; 9 positions agree with TRBD1. J was trimmed by 8 bases and V by 5 bases; bases with no gene match: 9. CDR3 length: 15 residues. Germline V gives CDR1 MNHEY, CDR2 SVGAGI. CDR3 sequence reads: CASSREGTGLEKLFF. CDR3 coding DNA: TGTGCCAGCAGTCGCGAGGGGACAGGGTTGGAAAAACTGTTTTTT.

This sequence joins TRBV23-1 and TRBJ2-7; no definite D call. TRBV23-1 counts as an open reading frame of uncertain function. V lost 2 bases, J lost 3 bases, and 17 bases lay in between. This CDR3 is built from 16 residues. The CDR3 bases are TGCGCCAGCAGTCAAGGCCAGGAGAATACTGACTACGAGCAGTACTTC. This gives the protein CASSQGQENTDYEQYF.